This entry lists 7 T cell receptor beta chains sequenced from one sample in a study of blood T cell repertoires in COVID-19. The table came from immunoSEQ multiplex PCR; TCRdb's copy has only in-frame clones and leaves some out. The table includes around 140,000 clones, around 80% detected once. Sequencing input: peripheral blood. The receptors were sampled from a man aged 55 to 70 with active or convalescent COVID-19.

The chain uses TRBV18 and TRBJ2-3; 9 nucleotides line up with TRBD1. The CDR3 is 16 amino acids. Germline loops: CDR1 KGHSH, CDR2 LQKENI. With 4 bases clipped from V and 0 bases from J, the junction kept 5 bases outside the gene matches. The CDR3 DNA reads TGTGCCAGCTCACTGCGGACAGGGGATAGCACAGATACGCAGTATTTT. It codes for CASSLRTGDSTDTQYF. Full variable domain (rest looked up from reference TRBV18 and TRBJ2-3): NAGVMQNPRHLVRRRGQEARLRCSPMKGHSHVYWYRQLPEEGLKFMVYLQKENIIDESGMPKERFSAEFPKEGPSILRIQQVVRGDSAAYFCASSLRTGDSTDTQYFGPGTRLTVL.

This clone appeared a few times. This sequence joins TRBV5-5 and TRBJ2-2; 8 bases are shared with TRBD1. The length of the CDR3 is 17 residues. The V segment lost 0 bases and the J segment 3 bases; nucleotides outside the gene matches: 7. Looked up from germline, CDR1 is SGHKS and CDR2 is YYEKEE (reference sequence). CDR3 protein: CASSLVLAGGDTGELFF. In nucleotides, the CDR3 is TGTGCCAGCAGCTTGGTTTTGGCAGGGGGCGACACCGGGGAGCTGTTTTTT. Filled out from reference TRBV5-5 and TRBJ2-2, the complete variable domain reads DAGVTQSPTHLIKTRGQQVTLRCSPISGHKSVSWYQQVLGQGPQFIFQYYEKEERGRGNFPDRFSARQFPNYSSELNVNALLLGDSALYLCASSLVLAGGDTGELFFGEGSRLTVL.

The gene calls are TRBV7-9 and TRBJ1-1; 7 bases match TRBD1. Germline V gene data show CDR1 as SEHNR and CDR2 as FQNEAQ (reference sequence). J was trimmed by 1 base and V by 5 bases; bases with no gene match: 4. The CDR3 loop spans 14 amino acids. CDR3 in amino acids: CASSPGQTNTEAFF. DNA for the CDR3: TGTGCCAGCAGCCCGGGACAGACGAACACTGAAGCTTTCTTT.

The genes are TRBV7-9 and TRBJ1-4; a weak D match, TRBD1 (5 bases). V dropped 7 bases and J dropped 4 bases, with 13 bases sitting between them. This CDR3 has 14 residues. Germline assignment: CDR1 SEHNR and CDR2 FQNEAQ (reference sequence). The CDR3 coding sequence is TGTGCCAGCACCCCTGGGGGGGGTAATGAAAAACTGTTTTTT. Its translation is CASTPGGGNEKLFF.

The rearrangement links TRBV20-1 to TRBJ1-4, with D uncertain. Trimming pared 6 bases from V and 7 bases from J, leaving 9 bases between. This CDR3 region has 11 residues. Germline V gene lookup returns CDR1 DFQATT and CDR2 SNEGSKA (reference sequence). CDR3 amino acids: CSASGVEKLFF. The CDR3 nucleotides read TGCAGTGCCTCGGGAGTTGAAAAACTGTTTTTT.

This rearrangement joins TRBV7-2 to TRBJ2-3, with D possibly matching TRBD2 (6 bases). This CDR3 spans 16 amino acids. Germline CDR1 is SGHTA and CDR2 is FQGNSA. Trimming shortened V by 0 bases and J by 1 base, and 11 bases separated the two germline ends. CDR3 region: CASSLARASGTDTQYF. CDR3 bases: TGTGCCAGCAGCTTAGCTCGGGCTAGCGGCACAGATACGCAGTATTTT.

The chain combines TRBV7-9 with TRBJ1-2, with D hard to call. The CDR3 totals 12 residues. CDR1 is SEHNR and CDR2 is FQNEAQ in the germline V gene (reference sequence). V gave up 5 bases and J gave up 4 bases, with 8 bases separating them. The CDR3 sequence: CASSQYFYGYTF. For the CDR3, the DNA is TGTGCCAGCAGCCAATACTTCTATGGCTACACCTTC.